The 5 T cell receptor beta chains below were found in one sample sequenced in a study of blood T cell repertoires in COVID-19. Only in-frame clones appear in the TCRdb table, and some are missing; sequencing was by immunoSEQ multiplex PCR. This sample has 85,000 to 120,000 clones, with approximately 84% found just once. Input material: peripheral blood. The receptors shown here come from a woman in her fifties or sixties with acute or convalescent COVID-19.

V gene TRBV7-8 combines with J gene TRBJ2-7; tentatively, D is TRBD1 (5 bases). There are 12 residues in the CDR3. CDR1 is SGHVS and CDR2 is FQNEAQ in the germline V gene. The V end lost 5 bases, the J end lost 9 bases, and 14 bases lay between the germline ends. The CDR3 protein is CASSRVDSRQYF. The CDR3 coding sequence is TGTGCCAGCAGCCGGGTCGACAGCAGGCAGTACTTC. The whole variable domain, filled in from reference TRBV7-8 and TRBJ2-7, reads GAGVSQSPRYKVAKRGQDVALRCDPISGHVSLFWYQQALGQGPEFLTYFQNEAQLDKSGLPSDRFFAERPEGSVSTLKIQRTQQEDSAVYLCASSRVDSRQYFGPGTRLTVT.

This clone was counted only a few times. The rearrangement links TRBV7-2 to TRBJ2-7, with 11 bases aligning to TRBD2. The trim removed 5 bases at V and 9 bases at J, leaving 9 bases unmatched. The CDR3 is 14 residues long. CDR1 and CDR2 (germline): SGHTA, FQGNSA. The CDR3 sequence: CASSKNSGGARQYF. The CDR3 nucleotides read TGTGCCAGCAGCAAAAATAGCGGGGGGGCGAGGCAGTACTTC.

V is TRBV6-4 and J is TRBJ1-6, with 7 nucleotides matching TRBD1. V lost 4 bases to trimming and J lost 5 bases; unmatched junction nucleotides: 5. The CDR3 is made up of 15 amino acids. Germline assignment: CDR1 MRHNA and CDR2 SNTAGT. CDR3 in amino acids: CASSGSGTDNSPLHF. DNA of the CDR3: TGTGCCAGCAGTGGTTCCGGGACAGATAATTCACCCCTCCACTTT.

J is TRBJ2-1 and V is TRBV6-5, with TRBD2 matching 8 bases. V was pared by 6 bases and J by 2 bases, with 6 bases of the junction left unmatched. The CDR3 runs to 15 residues. CDR1 and CDR2 (germline): MNHEY, SVGAGI. In DNA, the CDR3 is TGTGCCAGCAGCGGGGGGGTGGGTCCCTACAATGAGCAGTTCTTC. Residues: CASSGGVGPYNEQFF.

Points on this clone: Other DNA variants within this sample encode the same CDR3. The rearrangement links TRBV24-1 to TRBJ2-3; D call uncertain. V was clipped by 3 bases and J by 0 bases, with 3 bases between them. Per germline, CDR1 KGHDR and CDR2 SFDVKD. This CDR3 region has 13 residues. CDR3 nucleotides: TGTGCCACCAGTGATCCTAGCACAGATACGCAGTATTTT. This translates into CATSDPSTDTQYF.